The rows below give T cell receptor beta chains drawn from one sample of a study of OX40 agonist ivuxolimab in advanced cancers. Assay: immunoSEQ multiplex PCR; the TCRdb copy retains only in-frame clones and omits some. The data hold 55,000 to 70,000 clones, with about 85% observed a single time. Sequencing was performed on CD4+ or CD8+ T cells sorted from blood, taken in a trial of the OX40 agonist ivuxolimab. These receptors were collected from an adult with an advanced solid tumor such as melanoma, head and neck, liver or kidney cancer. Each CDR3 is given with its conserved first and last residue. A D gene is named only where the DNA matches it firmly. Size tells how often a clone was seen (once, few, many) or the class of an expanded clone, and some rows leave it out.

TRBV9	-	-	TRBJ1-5	TGTGCCAGCAGCGTAGGGGGGGGTTTTCAGCCCCAGCATTTT	CASSVGGGFQPQHF
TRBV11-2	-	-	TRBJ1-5	TGTGCCAGCAGCTTAGCCGGTCAGCCCCAGCATTTT	CASSLAGQPQHF
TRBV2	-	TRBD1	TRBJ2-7	TGTGCCAGCAGTGGACAGGGGTACGAGCAGTACTTC	CASSGQGYEQYF
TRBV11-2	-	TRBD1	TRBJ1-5	TGTGCCAGCAGCTTAAGGACAGGGGGCGACCAGCCCCAGCATTTT	CASSLRTGGDQPQHF
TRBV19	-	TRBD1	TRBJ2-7	TGTGCCAGTAGTATGAAGACAGGGCTCAGTGGGGAGCAGTACTTC	CASSMKTGLSGEQYF
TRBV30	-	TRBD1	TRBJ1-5	TGTGCCTGGAGTCGACAGGGCGGCAATCAGCCCCAGCATTTT	CAWSRQGGNQPQHF
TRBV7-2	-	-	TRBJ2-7	TGTGCCAGCAGCTTACCTACTACCTACGAGCAGTACTTC	CASSLPTTYEQYF
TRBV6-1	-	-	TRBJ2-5	TGTGCCAGCACCGGACAGGAGACCCAGTACTTC	CASTGQETQYF
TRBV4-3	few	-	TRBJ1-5	TGCGCCAGCAGCCCATATTACAGCTCTAGGCAGCCCCAGCATTTT	CASSPYYSSRQPQHF
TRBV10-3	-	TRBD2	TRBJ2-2	TGTGCCATCAGTGAGTTGAGCCTAGCGGGAGAGTTTCCCGGGGAGCTGTTTTTT	CAISELSLAGEFPGELFF
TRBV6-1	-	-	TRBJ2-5	TGTGCCAGCACCCAACGGGGTAGCTGGGAGACCCAGTACTTC	CASTQRGSWETQYF
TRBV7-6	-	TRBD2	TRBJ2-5	TGTGCCAGCAGCCCATTAGCGGGGGGGCTCCGGGAGACCCAGTACTTC	CASSPLAGGLRETQYF
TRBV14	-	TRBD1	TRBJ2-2	TGTGCCAGCAGCCAAGCCCGGGACAGGGGGAATACCGGGGAGCTGTTTTTT	CASSQARDRGNTGELFF
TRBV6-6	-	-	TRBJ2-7	TGTGCCAGCAGTTACTCCCAGGTCCACACCTACGAGCAGTACTTC	CASSYSQVHTYEQYF
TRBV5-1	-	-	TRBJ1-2	TGCGCCAGCAGCTTGGCCCCGCCAGGGAATGGCTACACCTTC	CASSLAPPGNGYTF
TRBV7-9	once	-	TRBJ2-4	TGTGCCAGCAGCTTAGACCCGAACGGGGCCAAAAACATTCAGTACTTC	CASSLDPNGAKNIQYF
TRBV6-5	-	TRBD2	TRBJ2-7	TGTGCCAGCAGGACTAGCGGCTCCTACGAGCAGTACTTC	CASRTSGSYEQYF
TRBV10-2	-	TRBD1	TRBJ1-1	TGCGCCAGCAGTGAGCCCTCCCGACAGGGGGTGGGTGAAGCTTTCTTT	CASSEPSRQGVGEAFF
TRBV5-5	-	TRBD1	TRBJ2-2	TGTGCCAGCAGCTTAATCAGGGACAGGGGGTCCGGGGAGCTGTTTTTT	CASSLIRDRGSGELFF
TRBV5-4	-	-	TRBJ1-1	TGTGCCAGCAGCTTGAGCACCTGGGGCGCTTTCTTT	CASSLSTWGAFF
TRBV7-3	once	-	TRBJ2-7	TGTGCCAGCAGCTTATCCTGGGTCGAGCAGTACTTC	CASSLSWVEQYF
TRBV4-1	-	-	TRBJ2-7	TGCGCCAGCCGGAATTTCGACGAGCAGTACTTC	CASRNFDEQYF
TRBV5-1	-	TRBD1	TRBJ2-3	TGCGCCAGCAGCTTGGCGACAGGGATGGATACGCAGTATTTT	CASSLATGMDTQYF
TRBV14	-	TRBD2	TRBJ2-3	TGTGCCAGCAGCCCCAGCGGGAGTCTTACAGATACGCAGTATTTT	CASSPSGSLTDTQYF
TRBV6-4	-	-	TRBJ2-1	TGTGCCAGCAGTGACGGCGGGGCGGGGAACAATGAGCAGTTCTTC	CASSDGGAGNNEQFF
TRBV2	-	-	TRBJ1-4	TGTGCCAGCGCCGTATTCTCAGGAGCTAATGAAAAACTGTTTTTT	CASAVFSGANEKLFF
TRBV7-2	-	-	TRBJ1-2	TGTGCCAGCAGCCCGAGGACCTCAGGCTACACCTTC	CASSPRTSGYTF
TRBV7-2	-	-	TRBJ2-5	TGTGCCAGCAGCTTAGACTCCTCAGGAGCAGAGACCCAGTACTTC	CASSLDSSGAETQYF
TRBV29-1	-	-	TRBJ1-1	TGCAGCGTTGACCGGGGGGGTGAAGCTTTCTTT	CSVDRGGEAFF
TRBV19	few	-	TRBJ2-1	TGTGCCAGTAGTAAGTTTTTAAGGACAAGAGAGCAGTTCTTC	CASSKFLRTREQFF
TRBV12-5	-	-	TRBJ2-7	TGTGCTAGTGGTTTGGGACGGGACGCCTACGAGCAGTACTTC	CASGLGRDAYEQYF
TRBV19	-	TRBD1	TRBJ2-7	TGTGCCAGTAGTATAGTTCGGACAGGAAGGTTCGAGCAGTACTTC	CASSIVRTGRFEQYF
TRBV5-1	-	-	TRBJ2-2	TGCGCCAGCAGCCCCCTCTGGGCAGGGACGGCCGGGGAGCTGTTTTTT	CASSPLWAGTAGELFF
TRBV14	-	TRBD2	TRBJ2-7	TGTGCCAGCAGCCCCCGGGAGGGGACGTACGAGCAGTACTTC	CASSPREGTYEQYF
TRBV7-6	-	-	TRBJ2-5	TGTGCCAGCAGCTTTAGGGGGGAACCCCAAGAGACCCAGTACTTC	CASSFRGEPQETQYF
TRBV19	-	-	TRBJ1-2	TGTGCCAGTAGTCACTATGGCTACACCTTC	CASSHYGYTF
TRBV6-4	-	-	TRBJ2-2	TGTGCCAGCAGTGTCTTAGCAGGGGAAACCGGGGAGCTGTTTTTT	CASSVLAGETGELFF
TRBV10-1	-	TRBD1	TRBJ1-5	TGCGCCAGCAGTGAGGGTGTAGACAGGGTCCCTACTCCCCAGCATTTT	CASSEGVDRVPTPQHF
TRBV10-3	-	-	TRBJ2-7	TGTGCCATCAGGGGGAGCGGGCCAGCCTACGAGCAGTACTTC	CAIRGSGPAYEQYF
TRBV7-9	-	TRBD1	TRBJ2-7	TGTGCCAGCTCGGTACAGGGGAGCTCCTACGAGCAGTACTTC	CASSVQGSSYEQYF
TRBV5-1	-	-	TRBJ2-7	TGCGCCAGCAGCTTGGGGGTCGTGAGTTCCTACGAGCAGTACTTC	CASSLGVVSSYEQYF
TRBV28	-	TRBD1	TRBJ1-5	TGTGCCAGCAGAAAACACAGGGGAGATCAGCCCCAGCATTTT	CASRKHRGDQPQHF
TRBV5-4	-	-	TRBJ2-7	TGTGCCAGCGGGATAAGCGGGCACAACTACGAGCAGTACTTC	CASGISGHNYEQYF
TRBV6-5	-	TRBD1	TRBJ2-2	TGTGCCAGCAGTTTCCACAGGGGCTCGAACACCGGGGAGCTGTTTTTT	CASSFHRGSNTGELFF
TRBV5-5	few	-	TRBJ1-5	TGTGCCAGCAGCTTGATGGACCAGCCCCAGCATTTT	CASSLMDQPQHF
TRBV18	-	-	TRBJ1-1	TGTGCCAGCTCACCACAAAGGGAAACTGAAGCTTTCTTT	CASSPQRETEAFF
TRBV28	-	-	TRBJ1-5	TGTGCCAGCAGTTTAACATCCGGGGGCGGGCAGCCCCAGCATTTT	CASSLTSGGGQPQHF
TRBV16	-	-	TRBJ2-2	TGTGCCAGCAGCCAATTGAGCAGGGTGAACACCGGGGAGCTGTTTTTT	CASSQLSRVNTGELFF
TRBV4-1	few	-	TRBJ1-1	TGCGCCAGCAGGCCGCAATTAGCAATGAACACTGAAGCTTTCTTT	CASRPQLAMNTEAFF
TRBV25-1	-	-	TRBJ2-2	TGTGCCAGCAGTCCGGGCGTCGGGGAGCTGTTTTTT	CASSPGVGELFF
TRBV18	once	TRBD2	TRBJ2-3	TGTGCCAGCTCACCGAGGACTAGCGGAGTCACAGATACGCAGTATTTT	CASSPRTSGVTDTQYF
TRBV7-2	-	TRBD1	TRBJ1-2	TGTGCCAGCAGCGACAGGGTCATCTATGGCTACACCTTC	CASSDRVIYGYTF
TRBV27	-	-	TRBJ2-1	TGTGCCAGCAGTTTAAGACAGCTGAGCAATGAGCAGTTCTTC	CASSLRQLSNEQFF
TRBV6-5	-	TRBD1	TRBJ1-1	TGTGCCAGCAGTTGGGACAGGGAAAACACTGAAGCTTTCTTT	CASSWDRENTEAFF
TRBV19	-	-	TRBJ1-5	TGTGCCAGTAGTATTGGGGATAGCAATCAGCCCCAGCATTTT	CASSIGDSNQPQHF
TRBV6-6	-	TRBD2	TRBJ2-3	TGTGCCAGCAGCCCCCCCCGCGGGAGGCTCAAGGCGCAGTATTTT	CASSPPRGRLKAQYF
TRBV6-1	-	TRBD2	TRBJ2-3	TGTGCCAGCAGGGCCACGGGAGGTACGCAGTATTTT	CASRATGGTQYF